These 11 T cell receptor beta chains originate from one sample sequenced in a study of cytomegalovirus exposure and HLA in healthy donors. The PCR used 60 Vbeta and 13 Jbeta primers. Assay used: immunoSEQ multiplex PCR; TCRdb lists only in-frame clones, some missing. Seen here are under 150,000 clones, around 79% observed once, and the top ten hold more than 3%. What was sequenced was PBMCs. The receptors were sampled from a female donor in good health and CMV-seronegative.

The chain couples TRBV7-2 to TRBJ2-3; a possible D gene is TRBD1 (6 bases). Germline lookup yields CDR1 SGHTA and CDR2 FQGNSA. This CDR3 is built from 13 residues. Deletions cut 8 bases from V and 4 bases from J, with 13 bases between. CDR3 coding DNA: TGTGCCAGCGCCTTGGGGGCGGCAGATACGCAGTATTTT. Its translation: CASALGAADTQYF. Drawing the rest from reference TRBV7-2 and TRBJ2-3, the complete variable domain is GAGVSQSPSNKVTEKGKDVELRCDPISGHTALYWYRQSLGQGLEFLIYFQGNSAPDKSGLPSDRFSAERTGGSVSTLTIQRTQQEDSAVYLCASALGAADTQYFGPGTRLTVL.

The chain uses TRBV11-1 and TRBJ1-4, with D perhaps matching TRBD1 (5 bases). V lost 10 bases to trimming and J lost 7 bases, with 13 bases between them. Per germline, CDR1 SGHAT and CDR2 FQDESV (reference sequence). CDR3 size: 12 residues. As DNA, the CDR3 is TGTGCCAACCGGGGGTTTGCTGAAAAACTGTTTTTT. Its translation is CANRGFAEKLFF.

The gene calls are TRBV4-3 and TRBJ2-7; tentative D call: TRBD2 (6 bases). Looked up from germline, CDR1 is LGHNA and CDR2 is YSLEER. V lost 5 bases, J lost 2 bases, and 13 bases lay in between. The CDR3 has 14 residues. This CDR3 reads CASSSGRGPYEQYF. For the CDR3, the DNA is TGCGCCAGCAGCAGCGGGCGGGGCCCCTACGAGCAGTACTTC.

V usage is TRBV4-1 and J usage is TRBJ1-3, with D hard to call. CDR1 and CDR2 from the germline V gene are MGHRA and YSYEKL. The ends were cut back, 0 bases at V and 0 bases at J, with 9 bases in the middle. This CDR3 region has 16 residues. The CDR3 protein is CASSQERRSSGNTIYF. CDR3 coding DNA: TGCGCCAGCAGCCAAGAACGTCGGAGCTCTGGAAACACCATATATTTT.

This clone was counted a single time. This chain connects TRBV11-2 to TRBJ1-2; D is possibly TRBD1 (5 bases). The CDR3 has 14 amino acids. Trimming left V 1 base short and J 4 bases short, with 10 bases between. The germline V gene has CDR1 SGHAT and CDR2 FQNNGV. The CDR3, as DNA: TGTGCCAGCAGCTTAGGGGGGGGTCCCTATGGCTACACCTTC. This gives the protein CASSLGGGPYGYTF.

This chain joins TRBV29-1 and TRBJ2-5, with D tentatively TRBD2 (5 bases). The CDR3 sequence is 14 residues long. The germline V gene encodes CDR1 SQVTM and CDR2 ANQGSEA. Trimming pared 4 bases from V and 5 bases from J, leaving 17 bases between. In DNA, the CDR3 is TGCAGCGTTGGGAGCGGCGGGCCAATCGAGACCCAGTACTTC. It translates to CSVGSGGPIETQYF.

The V call is TRBV10-2, the J call TRBJ1-5; D is undetermined. The germline V and J ends were trimmed by 0 bases and 7 bases, with 13 bases remaining between them. CDR3 size: 15 residues. Germline V CDR1 and CDR2: WSHSY, SAAADI. The chain's CDR3 is CASSESHTGEQPQHF. The CDR3 nucleotides are TGCGCCAGCAGTGAGTCGCACACCGGGGAGCAGCCCCAGCATTTT.

The CDR3 loop reads CASSEFKGNTDTQYF. The CDR3 DNA reads TGTGCCAGCAGTGAATTTAAGGGGAACACAGATACGCAGTATTTT. The chain has TRBV2 and TRBJ2-3; possibly TRBD1 for D (5 bases). The CDR3 has 15 residues. With 2 bases removed from V and 2 bases from J, the gap between germline ends came to 11 bases. In germline, CDR1 is SNHLY, CDR2 FYNNEI.

J is TRBJ1-2 and V is TRBV27; D gene unclear. The CDR3 has 14 amino acids. Germline lookup yields CDR1 MNHEY and CDR2 SMNVEV (reference sequence). Trimming cost V 0 bases and J 11 bases, with 16 bases left between them. The CDR3 nucleotides are TGTGCCAGCAGTTTATCCCGCGGTAATCGAGTGTACACCTTC. Encoded protein: CASSLSRGNRVYTF.

This clone was counted a single time. The chain recombines TRBV7-3 with TRBJ1-1; D is perhaps TRBD1 (5 bases). V lost 2 bases to trimming and J lost 2 bases, with 18 bases between them. The CDR3 length is 17 residues. CDR1 is SGHTA, CDR2 FQGTGA, per germline. CDR3 sequence reads: CASSLYGREASNTEAFF. The CDR3, as DNA: TGTGCCAGCAGCTTATATGGCAGGGAGGCCAGCAACACTGAAGCTTTCTTT.

The table lists this clone with a few counts. This sequence joins TRBV4-3 and TRBJ2-7, with 8 nucleotides matching TRBD2. This CDR3 is built from 13 residues. Germline V CDR1 and CDR2: LGHNA, YSLEER. The V gene end was trimmed by 3 bases and the J gene end by 6 bases; junction bases not matched to a gene: 4. Written as DNA, the CDR3 is TGCGCCAGCAGCCAGACTAGCGTTTCCGAGCAGTACTTC. This translates into CASSQTSVSEQYF.